A single T cell receptor (beta chain) is shown here with its context. In this sample, this clonotype turned up many times. Its antigen remains undetermined. It is unclear where the CDR3 begins or ends on the DNA, so no DNA is shown, and the CDR3 is as TCRdb lists it. From the germline V gene (reference sequence), CDR1 is LNHDA and CDR2 is SQIVND. Counted from cysteine to phenylalanine, this CDR3 has 15 amino acids. In this study, sorted CD4+ and CD8+ T cells from the blood of healthy subjects and of severe aplastic anemia patients had their TCR repertoires deep-sequenced. Ficoll-Paque density gradient centrifugation was used to isolate peripheral blood mononuclear cells. Before DNA extraction, CD4+ and CD8+ T cells were sorted by FACS or by magnetic beads. This sample stems from a study of CD8+CD57+ T cells in acquired aplastic anemia (dated by TCRdb to 2017 to 2018). Looking at the study overall: A mean of about 3.2 ug of DNA, ranging from about 0.17 to 30 ug, was extracted from sorted CD4+ and CD8+ cells. Mean read counts for healthy donor samples were around 10 million for CD4+ cells and fewer than 12 million for CD8+ cells.

Profiling of TCR beta VDJ combinations and CDR3 sequences used genomic DNA as the template. An Illumina HiSeq 2000 was used for TCR repertoire sequencing. The study's processing was this. TRBV/TRBJ rearrangement plots, CDR3 size and DJ length profiles, and Simpson's diversity index were used to evaluate the repertoires. The most abundant DNA sequence in the deep sequencing data was defined as the immunodominant clone. CDR3 amino acid sequences were checked for sharing between subjects and were compared against published repertoires and the VDJdb database. Clones were called with MiXCR by TCRdb after fastp trimmed the public reads at Q25, and only in-frame beta chains were retained. Rows with one shared CDR3 protein collapse into an entry with the most common genes and DNA. TCRdb assigned the V and J calls; the authors' analysis was not used. In all, the sample holds some 210,000 distinct CDR3 sequences, and 61% of those were seen once. The top ten constitute less than 30% of the sample.

General findings and caveats noted by the study authors: No significant difference in CD8+ Simpson's diversity was found between patients and healthy controls (P=0.060). About 30 CD8+ CDR3 sequences were found in both patients and controls but appeared to be highly expressed in patients and within the immunodominant clones of the patients.

Input material: sorted CD4+, CD8+, or CD8+CD57+ T cells (not recorded which) from PBMCs. The chain is made from TRBV19 and TRBJ2-1. This sequence was found in a human donor in good health. The CDR3 corresponds to CASTSGTSSYNEQFF.